A single sample is the source of the 29 T cell receptor beta chains below, sequenced in a study of breast tumors, draining lymph nodes, adjacent tissues. One entry per CDR3 protein, called by TCRdb with MiXCR from the multiplex PCR reads. Among approximately 63,000 distinct CDR3 sequences listed, roughly 57% were seen once. Material for sequencing was breast tumor tissue. The receptors shown here come from a female donor with breast cancer. Some clones in this sample may be carry-over from other donors' samples.

This clonotype was counted at least ten times. V is TRBV11-2 and J is TRBJ2-7; D is perhaps TRBD1 or TRBD2 (5 bases each). Deletions cut 2 bases from V and 6 bases from J, with 14 bases between. CDR1 and CDR2 from the germline V gene are SGHAT and FQNNGV. This CDR3 region has 14 residues. The CDR3 coding sequence is TGTGCCAGCAGCTTAAACCCCGGGGCGCCCGAGCAGTACTTC. Protein product: CASSLNPGAPEQYF.

This rearrangement joins TRBV3-1 to TRBJ1-4; D unresolved. CDR1 LGHDT and CDR2 YNNKEL come from the germline V gene (reference sequence). There are 13 residues in the CDR3. V was trimmed by 2 bases and J by 5 bases, leaving 6 bases between them. CDR3 protein: CASSQPGNEKLFF. For the CDR3, the DNA is TGTGCCAGCAGCCAACCGGGGAATGAAAAACTGTTTTTT.

This clonotype was observed at least ten times. This sequence joins TRBV15 and TRBJ2-7; D is unclear. The germline V and J ends were trimmed by 1 base and 1 base, with 8 bases remaining between them. Germline lookup yields CDR1 LNHNV and CDR2 YYDKDF (reference sequence). This CDR3 comprises 14 residues. The CDR3 protein is CATSRGGESYEQYF. In nucleotides, the CDR3 is TGTGCCACCAGCAGAGGTGGTGAATCCTACGAGCAGTACTTC.

The V call is TRBV6-4, the J call TRBJ2-7, with D perhaps TRBD1 (5 bases). Deletions cut 6 bases from V and 4 bases from J, with 10 bases between. The CDR3 sequence is 12 residues long. The V gene's germline CDR1 is MRHNA and CDR2 SNTAGT. CDR3 loop: CASRNQGYEQYF. The CDR3 coding sequence is TGTGCCAGCAGGAATCAGGGATACGAGCAGTACTTC.

This chain links TRBV7-2 with TRBJ2-2; D is possibly TRBD2 (6 bases). The V gene's germline CDR1 is SGHTA and CDR2 FQGNSA. Trimming took off 5 bases at V and 6 bases at J, with 10 bases between the two ends. The CDR3 consists of 13 residues. The CDR3 nucleotides are TGTGCCAGCAGCATCACTAGCCCCGGGGAGCTGTTTTTT. Protein product: CASSITSPGELFF.

This clonotype has more than one count but fewer than ten. This chain joins TRBV6-4 and TRBJ2-7; D unclear. The germline V gene encodes CDR1 MRHNA and CDR2 SNTAGT. The CDR3 is 15 amino acids. Trimming cost V 7 bases and J 3 bases, with 19 bases left between them. CDR3 sequence: CASTATSGRLYEQYF. For the CDR3, the DNA is TGTGCCAGCACCGCCACCTCCGGTAGGCTCTACGAGCAGTACTTC.

The sample holds one count of this clonotype. This chain links TRBV20-1 with TRBJ2-1; 13 bases line up with TRBD2. The CDR3 loop spans 15 amino acids. Germline CDR1 is DFQATT and CDR2 is SNEGSKA (reference sequence). J gave up 10 bases and V 0 bases, and 6 bases lay outside the gene matches. CDR3 amino acids: CSARDRTSGGGEQFF. In nucleotides, the CDR3 is TGCAGTGCTAGAGATCGGACTAGCGGGGGTGGGGAGCAGTTCTTC.

The chain is built from TRBV20-1 and TRBJ2-7; 15 nucleotides line up with TRBD2. The CDR3 is 12 amino acids. Germline V gives CDR1 DFQATT, CDR2 SNEGSKA (reference sequence). After removal of 5 bases from V and 7 bases from J, the junction contained 0 bases not matched to a gene. This CDR3 reads CSAGTSGREQYF. The CDR3 nucleotides read TGCAGTGCTGGGACTAGCGGGAGGGAGCAGTACTTC.

Judged by abundance, this clonotype is large (0.1 to 1%). This chain joins TRBV7-6 and TRBJ2-3, with a weak D call TRBD2 (5 bases). Germline V gene data show CDR1 as SGHVS and CDR2 as FNYEAQ. The CDR3 covers 13 residues. V gave up 5 bases and J gave up 2 bases, with 8 bases separating them. The CDR3 bases are TGTGCCAGCAGCCCGGGGTCCACAGATACGCAGTATTTT. Amino acids: CASSPGSTDTQYF. Full variable domain (rest looked up from reference TRBV7-6 and TRBJ2-3): GAGVSQSPRYKVTKRGQDVALRCDPISGHVSLYWYRQALGQGPEFLTYFNYEAQQDKSGLPNDRFSAERPEGSISTLTIQRTEQRDSAMYRCASSPGSTDTQYFGPGTRLTVL.

The genes are TRBV7-2 and TRBJ1-6, with D perhaps TRBD1 (5 bases). Germline lookup yields CDR1 SGHTA and CDR2 FQGNSA. Trimming removed 2 bases from V and 2 bases from J, with 10 bases in between. The CDR3 covers 16 residues. The CDR3 spells CASSLSGGAYNSPLHF. The CDR3 region has the DNA TGTGCCAGCAGCTTATCTGGAGGGGCCTATAATTCACCCCTCCACTTT.

Turning to this clonotype: This CDR3 fails to terminate in the conserved phenylalanine or tryptophan, so it likely reflects a read error. It is unclear where the CDR3 begins or ends on the DNA, so no DNA is shown, and the CDR3 is as TCRdb lists it. The chain carries TRBV12-3 or TRBV12-4 and TRBJ1-4; TRBD1, the D gene given by the table, was not confirmed from the DNA. The CDR3 spans 10 amino acids, including both terminal residues. The CDR3 here is CASSLGTATI.

V is TRBV12-3 or TRBV12-4 and J is TRBJ1-5, with TRBD1 matching over 9 bases. The length of the CDR3 is 15 residues. V trimming: 8 bases; J trimming: 9 bases; junction bases outside the gene matches: 14. The CDR3 region is CASGSGTGRVGPQHF. CDR3 nucleotide sequence: TGTGCCAGCGGATCCGGGACAGGGAGGGTTGGGCCCCAGCATTTT.

The chain combines TRBV5-1 with TRBJ1-6; TRBD1 matches at 7 bases. This CDR3 is built from 16 residues. Unmatched junction bases numbered 11, after V lost 4 bases and J lost 7 bases. Germline CDR1 reads SGHRS; CDR2 reads YFSETQ. CDR3 DNA sequence: TGCGCCAGCAGCACGACGACAGGGCTCTACAATTCACCCCTCCACTTT. This encodes CASSTTTGLYNSPLHF.

The chain couples TRBV20-1 to TRBJ1-3; D may be TRBD1 (6 bases). The CDR3 is made up of 15 amino acids. Germline loops: CDR1 DFQATT, CDR2 SNEGSKA (reference sequence). V shed 4 bases and J shed 8 bases, with 21 bases lying between them. CDR3 loop: CSAIVSGGEGDTIYF. CDR3 DNA: TGCAGTGCTATCGTCTCGGGGGGCGAAGGGGACACCATATATTTT.

The chain has TRBV4-3 and TRBJ2-7; D call uncertain. CDR1 is LGHNA, CDR2 YSLEER, per germline. The germline V and J ends were trimmed by 1 base and 6 bases, with 10 bases remaining between them. This CDR3 has 13 residues. Written as DNA, the CDR3 is TGCGCCAGCAGCCAAGGACCCTCCCGCGAGCAGTACTTC. This encodes CASSQGPSREQYF.

This clonotype was detected ten times or more. The chain has TRBV3-1 and TRBJ2-7, with D possibly TRBD1 on 6 matching bases. The CDR3 totals 12 residues. Deletions cut 4 bases from V and 9 bases from J, with 13 bases between. In germline, CDR1 is LGHDT, CDR2 YNNKEL (reference sequence). The CDR3 loop is CASSPTRGRQYF. In DNA form, the CDR3 reads TGTGCCAGCAGCCCCACGAGGGGGAGGCAGTACTTC.

Worth noting for this clonotype: Germline and junction disagree at one end, which may indicate a read error. This sequence joins TRBV7-9 and TRBJ2-5; no firm D call. CDR1 SEHNR and CDR2 FQNEAQ come from the germline V gene (reference sequence). The CDR3 runs 11 residues. This CDR3 reads CASRAGEAQYF. CDR3 sequence (DNA): TGTGCCAGTCGGGCCGGAGAGGCCCAGTACTTC.

This clonotype was recorded only once. One base away lies a much larger clone, so this may be a sequencing read error. The genes are TRBV7-8 and TRBJ2-3, with D possibly TRBD1 on 5 matching bases. The CDR3 is made up of 16 amino acids. The germline V gene has CDR1 SGHVS and CDR2 FQNEAQ. The CDR3 reads CAGSRTSRVLTDTQYF. CDR3 nucleotide sequence: TGTGCCGGCAGCCGCACATCCAGGGTCCTCACAGATACGCAGTATTTT.

Remarks on this clonotype: This may be a read error: a much more frequent sequence differs by one nucleotide. This chain uses TRBV7-9 with TRBJ2-4, with 9 bases matching TRBD2. The CDR3 runs 15 residues. Germline CDR1 is SEHNR and CDR2 is FQNEAQ (reference sequence). V dropped 5 bases and J dropped 6; count of bases not matched to a gene: 8. CDR3 sequence reads: CASSLGSGSRNIQYF. The CDR3 bases are TGTGCCAGCAGCCTCGGTAGCGGGAGCAGAAACATTCAGTACTTC.

The V and J genes are TRBV6-5 and TRBJ1-4; D not certain. This CDR3 is built from 13 residues. V was clipped by 5 bases and J by 8 bases, with 12 bases between them. Germline CDR1 MNHEY, CDR2 SVGAGI. This CDR3 is CASSLRVSEKLFF. The CDR3 nucleotides are TGTGCCAGCAGTCTCCGGGTTAGCGAAAAACTGTTTTTT.

Regarding this clonotype: Just one base apart from a much larger clone, this may be a read error. The chain links TRBV6-2 or TRBV6-3 to TRBJ2-7, with D unresolved. The CDR3 contains 13 residues. Germline V gene data show CDR1 as MNHEY and CDR2 as SVGEGT. V was trimmed by 4 bases and J by 9 bases, leaving 16 bases between them. The CDR3 region is CASSSSGSRGQYF. The CDR3, as DNA: TGTGCCAGCAGTTCCTCCGGGTCTCGCGGGCAGTACTTC.

This clonotype was observed once. CDR3 sequence: CASSQGQDQETQYF. CDR3 nucleotides: TGTGCCAGCAGCCAAGGGCAGGACCAAGAGACCCAGTACTTC. V usage is TRBV4-2 and J usage is TRBJ2-5; D call uncertain. The V gene's germline CDR1 is LGHNA and CDR2 YNFKEQ. The CDR3 length is 14 residues. The V gene lost 1 base and the J gene lost 0 bases, with 6 bases spanning the gap.

This clonotype came up many times. The V gene is TRBV6-2 or TRBV6-3, the J gene TRBJ1-5; the match to TRBD1 covers 7 bases. The germline CDR1 and CDR2 sequences are MNHEY and SVGEGT. The junction had 4 bases not matched to a gene; V was cut back by 2 bases and J by 0 bases. The CDR3 totals 16 residues. CDR3 in amino acids: CASSYPRDSSNQPQHF. The CDR3 bases are TGTGCCAGCAGTTACCCAAGGGACAGTAGCAATCAGCCCCAGCATTTT.

The CDR3: CASSQDPASGAITDTQYF. The DNA for the CDR3 is TGCGCCAGCAGCCAAGACCCCGCTAGCGGGGCCATCACAGATACGCAGTATTTT. The rearrangement links TRBV4-1 to TRBJ2-3; 9 nucleotides agree with TRBD2. Trimming took 0 bases from V and 2 from J; bases not matched to a gene: 9. The CDR3 runs 18 residues. Germline V gives CDR1 MGHRA, CDR2 YSYEKL.

DNA of the CDR3: TGTGCCAGCAGCGTTTCGGGCCGAGGGACCGGGGAGCTGTTTTTT. Protein product: CASSVSGRGTGELFF. The rearrangement links TRBV13 to TRBJ2-2; a weak D match, TRBD2 (5 bases). V was trimmed by 5 bases and J by 5 bases, leaving 15 bases between them. CDR1 is PRHDT and CDR2 is FYEKMQ in the germline V gene (reference sequence). The CDR3 spans 15 residues.

This sequence joins TRBV5-1 and TRBJ2-6; D might be TRBD2 (6 bases). Trimming cost V 0 bases and J 4 bases, with 29 bases left between them. The CDR3 totals 22 residues. Germline V gene sequence: CDR1 SGHRS, CDR2 YFSETQ. The CDR3 DNA reads TGCGCCAGCAGCTTGGTCCCCTCGCAGGGCGGGGCCCGGTCTCCCGGGGCCAACGTCCTGACTTTC. The encoded protein is CASSLVPSQGGARSPGANVLTF.

DNA for the CDR3: TGTGCCAGCTGCCTAAAGGGGCGCTCGGATGGCTACACCTTC. Protein sequence: CASCLKGRSDGYTF. The rearrangement links TRBV13 to TRBJ1-2; the D gene is possibly TRBD1 (5 bases). CDR3 size: 14 residues. Between the trimmed V and J ends, which lost 8 bases and 6 bases, there was a span of 19 bases. CDR1 is PRHDT, CDR2 FYEKMQ, per germline (reference sequence).

This clonotype was counted at least ten times. This chain connects TRBV27 to TRBJ2-1; tentatively, D is TRBD1 (6 bases). Trimming cost V 4 bases and J 5 bases, with 15 bases left between them. Germline values: CDR1 MNHEY, CDR2 SMNVEV (reference sequence). The CDR3 runs to 15 residues. CDR3 loop: CASSSGQPGDNEQFF. The CDR3 DNA reads as TGTGCCAGCAGTTCCGGACAGCCTGGGGACAATGAGCAGTTCTTC.

This clonotype has at least ten counts. The chain has TRBV6-1 and TRBJ1-6; the D is unclear. With 1 base removed from V and 9 bases from J, the gap between germline ends came to 10 bases. The CDR3 is made up of 14 amino acids. Germline values: CDR1 MNHNS, CDR2 SASEGT. The CDR3 loop is CASSEVGRFSPLHF. CDR3 coding DNA: TGTGCCAGCAGTGAAGTGGGCAGGTTTTCACCCCTCCACTTT.